This section outlines one TCR beta chain sequence together with its context. This specimen comes from a study of control samples from healthy donors and cancer patients. V gave up 4 bases and J gave up 5 bases; unmatched junction bases: 7. The CDR3 extends over 15 amino acids. Per the germline V gene, CDR1 is SGHRS and CDR2 is YFSETQ. Profiling relied on immunoSEQ multiplex PCR, and the TCRdb table lists in-frame clones only, not all of them. The sample carries around 20,000 clones, around 84% recorded once. The chain links TRBV5-1 to TRBJ2-2; the match to TRBD2 covers 8 bases. The receptor comes from a woman aged 65 to 85 with colorectal cancer. Sequenced material: PBMCs. DNA of the CDR3: TGCGCCAGCAGCCGCGGGGGGCCCAGTACCGGGGAGCTGTTTTTT. It yields the protein CASSRGGPSTGELFF.